The 19 T cell receptor beta chains below were found in one sample sequenced in a study of CD8+CD57+ T cells in acquired aplastic anemia. Genomic DNA, the template, was used for profiling of the TCR beta VDJ and CDR3. A single record per CDR3 protein comes from TCRdb applying MiXCR to the reads. The sample consists of about 220,000 distinct CDR3 sequences, roughly 35% of them appearing once. The source material was sorted CD4+, CD8+, or CD8+CD57+ T cells (not recorded which) from PBMCs. All receptors derive from a human donor in good health, serving as a control.

This clonotype was counted only a few times. The chain joins TRBV12-3 or TRBV12-4 to TRBJ1-1; possible D gene TRBD1, 5 bases. V was clipped by 6 bases and J by 5 bases, with 16 bases between them. The CDR3 has 14 residues. The CDR3 nucleotides are TGTGCCAGCAGCCACCGGGGGGGGGTGACTGAAGCTTTCTTT. Translated, it gives CASSHRGGVTEAFF.

This clonotype was seen at least ten times. This chain uses TRBV10-3 with TRBJ2-2, with a tentative D call TRBD1 (5 bases). The CDR3 length is 14 residues. V was cut by 7 bases and J by 7 bases, with 16 bases left in between. Per germline, CDR1 ENHRY and CDR2 SYGVKD. CDR3 amino acids: CAITARADGGELFF. CDR3 in DNA: TGTGCCATCACGGCCAGGGCAGATGGCGGGGAGCTGTTTTTT.

This clonotype was observed a few times. The rearrangement links TRBV10-3 to TRBJ2-1; TRBD1 matches at 10 bases. This CDR3 region has 15 residues. The junction had 4 bases not matched to a gene; V was cut back by 1 base and J by 7 bases. CDR1 is ENHRY, CDR2 SYGVKD, per germline. The CDR3 bases are TGTGCCATCAGTGAGTGGGACAGGGGCCTTAATGAGCAGTTCTTC. Its translation: CAISEWDRGLNEQFF.

For this clonotype: Possible read error: a much larger clone is one base away. J is TRBJ1-2 and V is TRBV11-2; perhaps TRBD1 as D (5 bases). V was clipped by 1 base and J by 12 bases, with 21 bases between them. In germline, CDR1 is SGHAT, CDR2 FQNNGV. The CDR3 spans 15 residues. CDR3 protein: CASSLVPGTGFGNTF. The CDR3 DNA is TGTGCCAGCAGCTTAGTTCCGGGTACAGGCTTCGGCAACACCTTC.

There are many counts of this clonotype. V usage is TRBV6-5 and J usage is TRBJ2-7; possibly TRBD1 or TRBD2 for D (5 bases each). The germline V and J ends were trimmed by 4 bases and 2 bases, with 12 bases remaining between them. CDR1 is MNHEY and CDR2 is SVGAGI in the germline V gene. This CDR3 contains 14 residues. The CDR3 coding sequence is TGTGCCAGCAGTTCCCCCGGGACCGCCTACGAGCAGTACTTC. Protein: CASSSPGTAYEQYF.

V usage is TRBV9 and J usage is TRBJ2-3; 13 bases line up with TRBD2. V shed 4 bases, J shed 7 bases, and the junction held 15 bases outside the gene matches. Germline V lookup: CDR1 SGDLS, CDR2 YYNGEE. The CDR3 runs to 18 residues. This CDR3 reads CASSINSPVTSGGYTQYF. CDR3 in DNA: TGTGCCAGCAGCATCAACTCTCCGGTGACTAGCGGGGGGTATACGCAGTATTTT.

The table lists this clonotype with many counts. The rearrangement uses TRBV6-5 and TRBJ2-7; possibly TRBD1 for D (6 bases). V gave up 2 bases and J gave up 4 bases, with 12 bases separating them. Germline values: CDR1 MNHEY, CDR2 SVGAGI. The CDR3 is made up of 14 amino acids. The CDR3 here is CASSYPDRSYEQYF. CDR3 nucleotide sequence: TGTGCCAGCAGTTACCCCGACAGGTCTTACGAGCAGTACTTC.

With regard to this clonotype: It may be a read error: a sequence one base away is much more abundant. The CDR3 carries no conserved terminal phenylalanine or tryptophan, so it likely arises from a read error. The rearrangement uses TRBV20-1 and TRBJ2-5; D possibly corresponds to TRBD1 (6 bases). With 6 bases removed from V and 5 bases from J, the gap between germline ends came to 16 bases. The germline gives CDR1 DFQATT, CDR2 SNEGSKA (reference sequence). This CDR3 comprises 13 residues. This CDR3 reads CSAYDRSSETQYI. CDR3 coding DNA: TGCAGTGCATACGACAGGTCGTCTGAGACCCAGTACATC.

Remarks on this clonotype: This may be a read error: a much more frequent sequence differs by one nucleotide. The genes are TRBV11-2 and TRBJ2-1; unclear D gene. The germline V and J ends were trimmed by 5 bases and 4 bases, with 12 bases remaining between them. CDR3 size: 14 residues. Per the germline V gene, CDR1 is SGHAT and CDR2 is FQNNGV. CDR3 DNA sequence: TGTGCCAGCAGCAACCGACCGACTTACAATGAGCAGTTCTTC. This sequence encodes CASSNRPTYNEQFF.

The chain couples TRBV15 to TRBJ1-5; no definite D call. CDR3 length: 15 residues. The germline CDR1 and CDR2 sequences are LNHNV and YYDKDF (reference sequence). V gave up 3 bases and J gave up 6 bases, with 15 bases separating them. The CDR3 is CATSRDGRGGQPQHF. The CDR3 bases are TGTGCCACCAGCAGGGATGGACGGGGAGGTCAGCCCCAGCATTTT.

The rearrangement links TRBV29-1 to TRBJ2-5, with D perhaps TRBD1 (6 bases). Germline lookup yields CDR1 SQVTM and CDR2 ANQGSEA. The CDR3 runs to 13 residues. V shed 4 bases and J shed 0 bases, with 9 bases lying between them. Written as DNA, the CDR3 is TGCAGCGTTGGAGGGGACAACCAAGAGACCCAGTACTTC. Protein product: CSVGGDNQETQYF.

The sample holds many counts of this clonotype. The chain carries TRBV10-2 and TRBJ2-2; D could derive from TRBD1 or TRBD2 (5 bases each). The ends were cut back, 11 bases at V and 4 bases at J, with 14 bases in the middle. The CDR3 contains 13 residues. Looked up from germline, CDR1 is WSHSY and CDR2 is SAAADI. CDR3 sequence (DNA): TGCGCCTCCAGGGTTGCGGGCACCGGGGAGCTGTTTTTT. Translating it yields CASRVAGTGELFF.

This chain links TRBV7-8 with TRBJ2-7; 10 bases are shared with TRBD1. The germline V gene has CDR1 SGHVS and CDR2 FQNEAQ. The V gene end was trimmed by 5 bases and the J gene end by 5 bases; junction bases not matched to a gene: 6. This CDR3 is 14 amino acids long. The CDR3 loop reads CASSRDRGSHEQYF. The CDR3 nucleotides are TGTGCCAGCAGCCGGGACAGGGGTTCCCACGAGCAGTACTTC.

A note on this clonotype: Germline and junction disagree at one end, which may indicate a read error. For the CDR3, the DNA is TGTGCCAGCAGTTACCGGGGTCCCCATTCTGGAAACACCATATATTTT. Translated, it gives CASSYRGPHSGNTIYF. V and J are TRBV10-2 and TRBJ1-3; D not certain. The CDR3 length is 16 residues. Germline lookup yields CDR1 WSHSY and CDR2 SAAADI.

This clonotype was seen ten or more times. The V gene is TRBV10-3, the J gene TRBJ2-6, with unresolved D. V gave up 8 bases and J gave up 1 base, with 18 bases separating them. CDR1 and CDR2 from the germline V gene are ENHRY and SYGVKD. The CDR3 runs to 17 residues. The CDR3 nucleotides are TGTGCCATCTCCACAGTAAAACTTAGATCTGGGGCCAACGTCCTGACTTTC. Its translation: CAISTVKLRSGANVLTF.

The chain is built from TRBV6-1 and TRBJ2-1; D might be TRBD2 (5 bases). The V end was cut by 6 bases, the J end by 9 bases, with 18 bases between. The CDR3 contains 14 residues. Germline-derived CDR1 and CDR2 are MNHNS and SASEGT. The CDR3 sequence: CASRQGLGESEQFF. The CDR3 DNA sequence: TGTGCCAGCAGGCAAGGACTCGGAGAAAGTGAGCAGTTCTTC.

This clonotype was detected many times. V usage is TRBV10-3 and J usage is TRBJ2-7, with 9 bases that match TRBD1. Germline CDR1 and CDR2: ENHRY and SYGVKD. The CDR3 sequence is 16 residues long. Unmatched junction bases numbered 9, after V lost 4 bases and J lost 2 bases. The CDR3 DNA reads as TGTGCCATCAGTGCTAATACCGGGACAGGGACCTACGAGCAGTACTTC. Translated, it gives CAISANTGTGTYEQYF.

The V call is TRBV18, the J call TRBJ2-7, with D uncertain. Germline CDR1 and CDR2: KGHSH and LQKENI. The CDR3 is 14 residues long. Trimming took off 0 bases at V and 3 bases at J, with 9 bases between the two ends. The CDR3 region has the DNA TGTGCCAGCTCACCACCTGAGCAGAGCTACGAGCAGTACTTC. Translating it yields CASSPPEQSYEQYF.

The chain has TRBV5-1 and TRBJ2-7, with 8 bases matching TRBD2. The V gene end was trimmed by 0 bases and the J gene end by 1 base; junction bases not matched to a gene: 3. Looked up from germline, CDR1 is SGHRS and CDR2 is YFSETQ. There are 15 residues in the CDR3. This chain's CDR3 is CASSLEVAGSYEQYF. In DNA, the CDR3 is TGCGCCAGCAGCTTGGAAGTAGCGGGGTCCTACGAGCAGTACTTC.